The clone carrying this T cell receptor beta chain was counted ten times or more. Its cognate antigen is unknown. TCRdb passed the 5' RACE reads through MiXCR, listing each CDR3 protein once. The table has over 25,000 distinct CDR3 sequences, 20% to 25% seen once. This CDR3 region has 16 residues. V was shortened by 4 bases and J by 2 bases, with 14 bases between the two germline ends. The germline V gene encodes CDR1 LGHDT and CDR2 YNNKEL (reference sequence). These data belong to a study of T-cell memory formation after mild COVID-19. Whole-study results and caveats: CD4+ bias marked clones expanding day 15 to 37, unlike balanced contracting clones. A subset of responding clones appeared in pre-infection memory, suggesting cross-reactive memory joined. Among CD4+ contracting clones, most were CM and EM, and CD8+ ones EMRA.

Material: PBMCs or a T cell subset sorted from them (not recorded which). The sequence derives from an adult who had mild COVID-19 (a few samples of this study predate the infection). Cell type and time point are not known. This chain links TRBV3-1 with TRBJ2-2; D is perhaps TRBD2 (6 bases). DNA of the CDR3: TGTGCCAGCAGCCTTACGGCGGGGCTCAACACCGGGGAGCTGTTTTTT. Translating it yields CASSLTAGLNTGELFF. The full variable domain, completed using reference TRBV3-1 and TRBJ2-2, is DTAVSQTPKYLVTQMGNDKSIKCEQNLGHDTMYWYKQDSKKFLKIMFSYNNKELIINETVPNRFSPKSPDKAHLNLHINSLELGDSAVYFCASSLTAGLNTGELFFGEGSRLTVL.